The present T cell receptor (beta chain) was sequenced within a study of blood T cells in healthy people across ages. Concerning this clonotype itself: This clone may be a read error of a much larger clone one base away.

It was with a sample-barcoded 5' primer and a J-beta primer mix that a second PCR of roughly 7 to 12 cycles was run. TCRdb analysed the 5' RACE reads with MiXCR anew, one entry per CDR3 protein. The profile shows about 800,000 distinct CDR3 sequences, around half of them singletons. The V gene's germline CDR1 is MGHDK and CDR2 SYGVNS. V was trimmed by 7 bases and J by 1 base, leaving 20 bases between them. The CDR3 has 17 residues. The sample consisted of blood. The TCR comes from an elderly man in good health. The chain combines TRBV25-1 with TRBJ1-5; D gene ambiguous. CDR3 in DNA: TGTGCCAGCATCCGCCCTTTCGCCGCCGAGAGCAATCAGCCCCAGCATTTT. Amino acids: CASIRPFAAESNQPQHF.